Each of the 25 T cell receptor beta chains below was sequenced from the same sample in a study of blood T cells in healthy people across ages. A J-beta primer mix and a sample-barcoded 5' primer were used in a second PCR of about 7 to 12 cycles. TCRdb ran MiXCR on the 5' RACE reads and lists one entry per CDR3 protein. The sample holds approximately 2,000,000 distinct CDR3 sequences, about two fifths seen once. Material: blood. The receptors come from a human donor in good health.

This clonotype occurred a few times. V usage is TRBV7-2 and J usage is TRBJ2-7; TRBD1 matches 12 bases. The V gene's germline CDR1 is SGHTA and CDR2 FQGNSA. The ends lost 4 bases at V and 6 bases at J; junction bases unmatched: 4. The CDR3 sequence is 14 residues long. The CDR3 loop is CASSWGTGGSEQYF. CDR3 DNA: TGTGCCAGCAGCTGGGGGACAGGGGGCAGCGAGCAGTACTTC.

The rearrangement links TRBV20-1 to TRBJ2-3, with TRBD1 matching over 9 bases. The CDR3 has 17 residues. Trimming removed 0 bases from V and 6 bases from J; junction bases left unmatched: 13. Germline V gives CDR1 DFQATT, CDR2 SNEGSKA (reference sequence). CDR3 protein: CSARDPSPTGQGDTQYF. The CDR3 region has the DNA TGCAGTGCTAGAGATCCCAGCCCGACGGGACAGGGTGATACGCAGTATTTT.

This clonotype was picked up many times. Here the CDR3 DNA reads TGTGCCAGCAGCTTTGGGGATACCTACGAGCAGTACTTC. Protein product: CASSFGDTYEQYF. This chain joins TRBV7-9 and TRBJ2-7; no reliable D call. The germline gives CDR1 SEHNR, CDR2 FQNEAQ (reference sequence). V gave up 3 bases and J gave up 2 bases, with 8 bases separating them. CDR3 length: 13 residues.

This clonotype was detected only a few times. This chain uses TRBV5-1 with TRBJ2-6; 7 bases map to TRBD2. V was pared by 4 bases and J by 1 base, with 5 bases of the junction left unmatched. Germline CDR1 SGHRS, CDR2 YFSETQ. The CDR3 contains 16 residues. The chain's CDR3 is CASSTLGGSGANVLTF. The CDR3 nucleotides are TGCGCCAGCAGCACCCTCGGGGGGTCTGGGGCCAACGTCCTGACTTTC.

This chain links TRBV5-1 with TRBJ1-1; D remains ambiguous. CDR1 is SGHRS, CDR2 YFSETQ, per germline. Trimming stripped 4 bases from V and 4 bases from J, with 17 bases between. CDR3 length: 15 amino acids. The CDR3 nucleotides are TGCGCCAGCAGCAGTGGATTTACTCTGAGCACTGAAGCTTTCTTT. Amino acids: CASSSGFTLSTEAFF.

This clonotype has a count of ten or more. The gene calls are TRBV12-3 or TRBV12-4 and TRBJ2-1; perhaps TRBD1 as D (6 bases). This CDR3 comprises 12 residues. V gave up 3 bases and J gave up 7 bases, with 7 bases separating them. CDR3: CASSFQGNEQFF. CDR3 sequence (DNA): TGTGCCAGCAGTTTTCAGGGGAATGAGCAGTTCTTC.

The chain uses TRBV12-3 or TRBV12-4 and TRBJ2-5; no clear D. The ends were cut back, 10 bases at V and 5 bases at J, with 11 bases in the middle. This CDR3 comprises 11 residues. The DNA for the CDR3 is TGTGCCAACAGATACGAGGAGACCCAGTACTTC. Protein sequence: CANRYEETQYF.

This rearrangement joins TRBV10-3 to TRBJ1-2; TRBD1 matches 10 bases. V was clipped by 10 bases and J by 2 bases; unmatched bases: 4. CDR3 length equals 13 residues. The germline V gene encodes CDR1 ENHRY and CDR2 SYGVKD. This CDR3 is CASLGQGNYGYTF. CDR3 in DNA: TGTGCCAGCTTGGGACAGGGGAACTATGGCTACACCTTC.

The V gene is TRBV5-6, the J gene TRBJ1-5; the D gene is possibly TRBD1 (5 bases). CDR1 SGHDT and CDR2 YYEEEE come from the germline V gene. With 4 bases removed from V and 0 bases from J, the gap between germline ends came to 14 bases. This CDR3 has 16 residues. The CDR3: CASSPWDGYSNQPQHF. CDR3 sequence (DNA): TGTGCCAGCAGCCCCTGGGACGGCTATAGCAATCAGCCCCAGCATTTT.

The chain has TRBV7-3 and TRBJ2-3, with D possibly matching TRBD1 (6 bases). The CDR3 loop spans 15 amino acids. Germline assignment: CDR1 SGHTA and CDR2 FQGTGA. V gave up 5 bases and J gave up 5 bases, with 17 bases separating them. The CDR3 sequence is CASSLTPQGRDTQYF. The CDR3 nucleotides are TGTGCCAGCAGCCTTACCCCACAGGGAAGAGATACGCAGTATTTT.

At least ten counts were recorded for this clonotype. CDR3 loop: CSVETGQETQYF. In nucleotides, the CDR3 is TGCAGCGTTGAAACAGGCCAAGAGACCCAGTACTTC. The gene calls are TRBV29-1 and TRBJ2-5, with D perhaps TRBD1 (5 bases). CDR1 and CDR2 from the germline V gene are SQVTM and ANQGSEA. V lost 2 bases, J lost 1 base, and 5 bases lay in between. The length of the CDR3 is 12 residues.

Regarding this clonotype: The junction differs from germline at one of its ends, possibly a read error. CDR3 in DNA: TGTGCCTGCAGTGGGGACAGGGGTGGCATTCAGTACTTC. Its translation is CACSGDRGGIQYF. The chain uses TRBV2 and TRBJ2-4, with TRBD1 matching 10 bases. Germline V gene lookup returns CDR1 SNHLY and CDR2 FYNNEI. There are 13 residues in the CDR3.

The V and J genes are TRBV28 and TRBJ1-5; 7 bases match TRBD1. J lost 7 bases, V lost 6 bases, and 9 bases had no gene match. The length of the CDR3 is 14 residues. Looked up from germline, CDR1 is MDHEN and CDR2 is SYDVKM. The CDR3 DNA reads TGTGCCAGCAGCCGGGACAGCCGTAAGCAGCCCCAGCATTTT. This codes for CASSRDSRKQPQHF. The variable domain in full, completed from reference TRBV28 and TRBJ1-5, reads DVKVTQSSRYLVKRTGEKVFLECVQDMDHENMFWYRQDPGLGLRLIYFSYDVKMKEKGDIPEGYSVSREKKERFSLILESASTNQTSMYLCASSRDSRKQPQHFGDGTRLSIL.

This clonotype was detected a few times. A single base separates this from a much larger clone, so it may be a read error. This chain connects TRBV29-1 to TRBJ1-5; weak D call: TRBD1 (5 bases). Germline CDR1 and CDR2: SQVTM and ANQGSEA. Trimming removed 7 bases from V and 5 bases from J, with 15 bases in between. The CDR3 is 13 amino acids. The CDR3 nucleotides read TGCAGCGGTGGCACCGGGACCGATCAGCCCCAGCATTTT. Its translation is CSGGTGTDQPQHF. The entire variable domain, with the rest obtained from reference TRBV29-1 and TRBJ1-5, is as follows: SAVISQKPSRDICQRGTSLTIQCQVDSQVTMMFWYRQQPGQSLTLIATANQGSEATYESGFVIDKFPISRPNLTFSTLTVSNMSPEDSSIYLCSGGTGTDQPQHFGDGTRLSIL.

This clonotype came up a few times. CDR3 protein: CSARNRLRWPEQYF. In DNA form, the CDR3 reads TGCAGTGCTAGAAACCGGCTTCGGTGGCCCGAGCAGTACTTC. This rearrangement joins TRBV20-1 to TRBJ2-7; D unresolved. The V gene lost 2 bases and the J gene lost 6 bases, with 17 bases spanning the gap. CDR1 DFQATT and CDR2 SNEGSKA come from the germline V gene (reference sequence). The CDR3 totals 14 residues.

Of note for this clonotype: A much larger clone differs from this one at a single base, so this may be a read error. The chain employs TRBV6-5 and TRBJ2-1; D may correspond to TRBD1 or TRBD2 (6 bases each). The V gene's germline CDR1 is MNHEY and CDR2 SVGAGI. Trimming stripped 6 bases from V and 8 bases from J, with 20 bases between. The CDR3 length is 15 residues. CDR3 DNA: TGTGCCAGCAGCTTTAGACTAGGGGGATGGGATGAGCAGTTCTTC. This sequence encodes CASSFRLGGWDEQFF.

This clonotype turned up a few times. The CDR3 reads CASSPAQGDQETQYF. The CDR3 DNA sequence: TGTGCCAGCTCACCGGCCCAGGGGGACCAAGAGACCCAGTACTTC. The chain links TRBV18 to TRBJ2-5; TRBD1 matches at 7 bases. The CDR3 has 15 amino acids. Germline CDR1 KGHSH, CDR2 LQKENI. V lost 3 bases and J lost 0; bases outside the gene matches: 4.

The chain couples TRBV2 to TRBJ1-4, with a weak D call TRBD1 (5 bases). The ends were cut back, 4 bases at V and 10 bases at J, with 16 bases in the middle. The CDR3 runs to 14 residues. CDR1 and CDR2 from the germline V gene are SNHLY and FYNNEI. The CDR3 protein is CASSVLAHQGKLFF. In nucleotides, the CDR3 is TGTGCCAGCAGTGTTTTGGCCCACCAGGGAAAACTGTTTTTT. The variable domain in full, with the rest retrieved from reference TRBV2 and TRBJ1-4, is EPEVTQTPSHQVTQMGQEVILRCVPISNHLYFYWYRQILGQKVEFLVSFYNNEISEKSEIFDDQFSVERPDGSNFTLKIRSTKLEDSAMYFCASSVLAHQGKLFFGSGTQLSVL.

The J gene is TRBJ1-2, the V gene TRBV3-1; D is ambiguous. The V and J ends lost 0 bases and 4 bases respectively, with 6 bases between them. The CDR3 consists of 13 residues. The germline V gene has CDR1 LGHDT and CDR2 YNNKEL (reference sequence). The DNA of the CDR3 is TGTGCCAGCAGCCAAGAACAGTTCTATGGCTACACCTTC. Translation gives CASSQEQFYGYTF.

This rearrangement joins TRBV12-3 or TRBV12-4 to TRBJ2-5; D unresolved. V lost 6 bases, J lost 13 bases, and 24 bases lay in between. The CDR3 runs to 14 residues. The CDR3, as DNA: TGTGCCAGCAGCTCTGGCTGGGGTCTCCACGAGCGGTACTTC. Translated, it gives CASSSGWGLHERYF.

This clonotype appeared a few times. Just one base apart from a much larger clone, this may be a read error. The CDR3 DNA follows: TGTGCCAGCAGCCGGGGACAGTTCTATGGCTACACCTTC. It specifies CASSRGQFYGYTF. The J gene is TRBJ1-2, the V gene TRBV7-2; 7 bases agree with TRBD1. The V gene's germline CDR1 is SGHTA and CDR2 FQGNSA. The V segment lost 5 bases and the J segment 4 bases; nucleotides outside the gene matches: 4. The CDR3 totals 13 residues.

The V call is TRBV10-3, the J call TRBJ1-2; TRBD1 matches 8 bases. The CDR3 covers 17 residues. Germline CDR1 reads ENHRY; CDR2 reads SYGVKD. J lost 4 bases, V lost 0 bases, and 10 bases had no gene match. Here the CDR3 reads CAISESKSQGAVYGYTF. CDR3 DNA sequence: TGTGCCATCAGTGAGTCGAAGAGCCAGGGGGCTGTCTATGGCTACACCTTC.

In regard to this clonotype: The junction does not match germline at one end; this may be a read error. CDR3 amino acids: CASGLDSSNTEAFF. The CDR3, as DNA: TGTGCCAGCGGCTTGGACAGCTCGAACACTGAAGCTTTCTTT. The chain combines TRBV7-6 with TRBJ1-1; weak D call: TRBD1 (6 bases). Germline lookup yields CDR1 SGHVS and CDR2 FNYEAQ. The length of the CDR3 is 14 residues. The variable domain in full, completed from reference TRBV7-6 and TRBJ1-1, reads GAGVSQSPRYKVTKRGQDVALRCDPISGHVSLYWYRQALGQGPEFLTYFNYEAQQDKSGLPNDRFSAERPEGSISTLTIQRTEQRDSAMYRCASGLDSSNTEAFFGQGTRLTVV.

V gene TRBV7-2 combines with J gene TRBJ2-3, with D possibly being TRBD1 or TRBD2 (5 bases each). Germline V gives CDR1 SGHTA, CDR2 FQGNSA. CDR3 length equals 15 residues. Trimming stripped 3 bases from V and 1 base from J, with 11 bases between. Here the CDR3 reads CASSFLGRGTDTQYF. The CDR3 region has the DNA TGTGCCAGCAGCTTCTTGGGGCGGGGCACAGATACGCAGTATTTT.

The V gene is TRBV9, the J gene TRBJ2-1, with D perhaps matching TRBD2 (6 bases). Trimming took off 3 bases at V and 5 bases at J, with 12 bases between the two ends. The CDR3 has 14 residues. Germline V gene sequence: CDR1 SGDLS, CDR2 YYNGEE. The chain's CDR3 is CASSAGGWDNEQFF. CDR3 coding DNA: TGTGCCAGCAGCGCAGGAGGGTGGGACAATGAGCAGTTCTTC.